This T cell receptor (beta chain) was recovered during a study of CD8+CD57+ T cells in acquired aplastic anemia. Study-level background: The sorted CD4+ and CD8+ cells yielded an average around 3.2 ug of DNA. Overall study results and limits: Roughly 28 was the count of CD8+ CDR3 sequences that patients shared with controls.

Per germline, CDR1 ENHRY and CDR2 SYGVKD. V lost 3 bases to trimming and J lost 0 bases, with 11 bases between them. The CDR3 is made up of 15 amino acids. As regards this clonotype: Its target is unknown.

Patients chosen for sequencing had shown CD8+CD57+ cell expansion by flow cytometry. Each of the patients presented with severe acquired aplastic anemia. The use of genomic DNA as template underpinned the TCR beta VDJ and CDR3 profiling. TCRdb re-derived calls from the reads in MiXCR, one entry per CDR3 protein. Of 150,000 to 200,000 distinct CDR3 sequences listed, around 48% were seen once; the top ten hold 0.85% to 1.3%. V usage is TRBV10-3 and J usage is TRBJ1-1; tentative D call: TRBD1 (5 bases). The TCR sequence derives from a human donor with aplastic anemia. The specimen sequenced was sorted CD4+, CD8+, or CD8+CD57+ T cells (not recorded which) from PBMCs. The CDR3 DNA reads TGTGCCATCAGTGATCCGACAGTACTGAACACTGAAGCTTTCTTT. Its protein product is CAISDPTVLNTEAFF.